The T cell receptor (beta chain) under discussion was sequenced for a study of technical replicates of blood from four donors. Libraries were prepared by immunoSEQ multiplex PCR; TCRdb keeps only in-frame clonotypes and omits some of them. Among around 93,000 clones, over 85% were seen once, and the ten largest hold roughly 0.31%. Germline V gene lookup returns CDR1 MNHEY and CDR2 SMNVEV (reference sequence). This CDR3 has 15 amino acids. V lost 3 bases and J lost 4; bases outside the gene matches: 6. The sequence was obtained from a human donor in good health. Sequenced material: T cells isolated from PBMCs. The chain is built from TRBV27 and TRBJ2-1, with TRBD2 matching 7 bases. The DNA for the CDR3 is TGTGCCAGCAGTTTTGGGCAGGGAGGGTACAATGAGCAGTTCTTC. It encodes CASSFGQGGYNEQFF.